These 32 T cell receptor beta chains originate from one sample sequenced in a study of shared T cell receptors in the human thymus. The data were produced by immunoSEQ multiplex PCR, yet TCRdb's version contains in-frame clones alone and is incomplete. The sample records hundreds of thousands of clones, 80% to 90% being singletons. A further study also used this sample, focusing on human thymus T cells.

The sequenced sample consisted of thymocytes. These receptors all stem from a boy under two years old with a congenital heart defect.

The CDR3 DNA sequence: TGTGCCAGCAGCTTATGGCGGGAGTATAATGAGCAGTTCTTC. Its translation is CASSLWREYNEQFF. The gene calls are TRBV7-8 and TRBJ2-1; 7 bases are shared with TRBD2. With 2 bases clipped from V and 7 bases from J, the junction kept 5 bases outside the gene matches. This CDR3 comprises 14 residues. From germline, CDR1 is SGHVS and CDR2 FQNEAQ.

The J gene is TRBJ1-2, the V gene TRBV30, with 9 bases that match TRBD1. Germline V gene data show CDR1 as GTSNPN and CDR2 as SVGIG (reference sequence). The ends lost 0 bases at V and 6 bases at J; junction bases unmatched: 11. This CDR3 has 16 amino acids. CDR3 nucleotides: TGTGCCTGGAGTGTACGTCGTGGACAGGGGACAGATGGCTACACCTTC. As protein: CAWSVRRGQGTDGYTF. Combining the CDR3 with reference TRBV30 and TRBJ1-2 gives the whole variable domain SQTIHQWPATLVQPVGSPLSLECTVEGTSNPNLYWYRQAAGRGLQLLFYSVGIGQISSEVPQNLSASRPQDRQFILSSKKLLLSDSGFYLCAWSVRRGQGTDGYTFGSGTRLTVV.

The rearrangement links TRBV5-1 to TRBJ1-1, with D possibly matching TRBD1 (5 bases). The CDR3 contains 20 residues. V lost 0 bases, J lost 3 bases, and 27 bases lay in between. Looked up from germline, CDR1 is SGHRS and CDR2 is YFSETQ. The CDR3 region is CASSLVGTAEGGMAYTEAFF. CDR3 bases: TGCGCCAGCAGCTTGGTGGGGACGGCGGAGGGCGGTATGGCGTACACTGAAGCTTTCTTT.

The chain links TRBV5-4 to TRBJ1-2; the D gene is possibly TRBD1 (6 bases). V lost 4 bases and J 4 bases, leaving 14 bases between the germline ends. Germline V gene data show CDR1 as SGHNT and CDR2 as YYREEE (reference sequence). CDR3 length equals 14 residues. The CDR3, as DNA: TGTGCCAGCAGCGGCAACAGGGACCGCTATGGCTACACCTTC. Protein: CASSGNRDRYGYTF.

The V and J genes are TRBV4-2 and TRBJ1-4, with D uncertain. The germline V and J ends were trimmed by 0 bases and 2 bases, with 13 bases remaining between them. This CDR3 is 17 amino acids long. Germline CDR1 LGHNA, CDR2 YNFKEQ. This chain's CDR3 is CASSQDEFVFTNEKLFF. The CDR3 nucleotides read TGTGCCAGCAGCCAAGATGAGTTTGTGTTCACTAATGAAAAACTGTTTTTT.

The V call is TRBV28, the J call TRBJ2-4; 7 nucleotides agree with TRBD2. The germline gives CDR1 MDHEN, CDR2 SYDVKM. The CDR3 has 20 amino acids. The V segment lost 2 bases and the J segment 0 bases; nucleotides outside the gene matches: 16. CDR3 DNA: TGTGCCAGCAGTTTACCTTTGCGGGGAGGGCCCCGGGGAGCCAAAAACATTCAGTACTTC. This translates into CASSLPLRGGPRGAKNIQYF.

This clone occurred once. The CDR3, as DNA: TGTGCCAGCAGCGTAGCTGCGGGGGCCGGGGAGCTGTTTTTT. This gives the protein CASSVAAGAGELFF. The J gene is TRBJ2-2, the V gene TRBV9; 7 positions agree with TRBD2. The CDR3 has 14 residues. Losses at the gene ends were 0 bases for V and 6 bases for J; bases not matched to a gene: 2. Looked up from germline, CDR1 is SGDLS and CDR2 is YYNGEE.

The chain links TRBV28 to TRBJ1-5; no firm D call. Trimming shortened V by 6 bases and J by 3 bases, and 9 bases separated the two germline ends. Germline V lookup: CDR1 MDHEN, CDR2 SYDVKM. CDR3 length: 13 residues. This CDR3 reads CASRIGDNQPQHF. The CDR3 DNA is TGTGCCAGCAGGATCGGTGACAATCAGCCCCAGCATTTT.

The chain has TRBV27 and TRBJ1-2, with 7 positions matching TRBD1. The J segment lost 8 bases and the V segment lost 1 base, leaving 7 bases of the junction unmatched. This CDR3 contains 14 residues. In germline, CDR1 is MNHEY, CDR2 SMNVEV (reference sequence). CDR3 in amino acids: CASSLCQGEGGYTF. The CDR3 bases are TGTGCCAGCAGTTTATGCCAGGGGGAAGGAGGCTACACCTTC.

This clone was seen only a few times. The CDR3 DNA reads TGTGCCAGCAGGGAACAGGGGGACGGAAACACCATATATTTT. Protein product: CASREQGDGNTIYF. The rearrangement links TRBV6-1 to TRBJ1-3, with TRBD1 matching 8 bases. Germline loops: CDR1 MNHNS, CDR2 SASEGT. Trimming at V came to 6 bases and at J to 4 bases, leaving 5 bases not matched to a gene. This CDR3 has 14 amino acids.

In regard to this clone: Other DNA sequences in this sample translate to the same CDR3. The rearrangement uses TRBV28 and TRBJ1-2; 7 bases are a match to TRBD1. Germline V gene sequence: CDR1 MDHEN, CDR2 SYDVKM. This CDR3 is built from 13 residues. J was trimmed by 4 bases and V by 2 bases; bases with no gene match: 1. This chain's CDR3 is CASSLRDSYGYTF. The CDR3 region has the DNA TGTGCCAGCAGTTTAAGGGACAGCTATGGCTACACCTTC.

V gene TRBV28 combines with J gene TRBJ2-2; D is possibly TRBD2 (5 bases). Trimming took off 2 bases at V and 1 base at J, with 11 bases between the two ends. There are 16 residues in the CDR3. The germline gives CDR1 MDHEN, CDR2 SYDVKM. The CDR3 sequence: CASSLRGNGNTGELFF. The CDR3 DNA sequence: TGTGCCAGCAGTTTACGGGGTAACGGGAACACCGGGGAGCTGTTTTTT.

The chain links TRBV6-5 to TRBJ2-1, with D maybe TRBD1 (6 bases). CDR1 is MNHEY and CDR2 is SVGAGI in the germline V gene. The CDR3 runs 16 residues. V was trimmed by 0 bases and J by 6 bases, leaving 15 bases between them. The CDR3 nucleotides read TGTGCCAGCAGTTACTCCCGGGCAGGGGCCCTCAATGAGCAGTTCTTC. Amino acid sequence: CASSYSRAGALNEQFF.

This chain links TRBV4-3 with TRBJ2-3, with 8 bases lining up with TRBD2. Germline V gene sequence: CDR1 LGHNA, CDR2 YSLEER. CDR3 length equals 15 residues. V lost 1 base and J lost 2; bases outside the gene matches: 2. CDR3 bases: TGCGCCAGCAGCCAAGGGGGACTAGACACAGATACGCAGTATTTT. As protein: CASSQGGLDTDTQYF.

The gene calls are TRBV6-5 and TRBJ1-1; TRBD1 is a possible D gene (5 bases). The CDR3 runs to 13 residues. V lost 8 bases and J 0 bases, leaving 10 bases between the germline ends. Germline CDR1 MNHEY, CDR2 SVGAGI. DNA for the CDR3: TGTGCCAGCCAACAGGAATTGAACACTGAAGCTTTCTTT. This encodes CASQQELNTEAFF.

V gene TRBV14 combines with J gene TRBJ2-7; TRBD2 agrees at 11 bases. From germline, CDR1 is SGHDN and CDR2 FVKESK. V was pared by 0 bases and J by 4 bases, with 11 bases of the junction left unmatched. The CDR3 sequence is 18 residues long. For the CDR3, the DNA is TGTGCCAGCAGCCAAGAAGATACCCTAGCGGGAGGATGTTACGAGCAGTACTTC. This encodes CASSQEDTLAGGCYEQYF.

In the case of this clone: Distinct nucleotide sequences in the sample also encode this CDR3. The rearrangement links TRBV5-8 to TRBJ1-2; weak D call: TRBD1 (5 bases). CDR3 size: 13 residues. Germline lookup yields CDR1 SGHTS and CDR2 YDEGEE. The V end lost 2 bases, the J end lost 9 bases, and 14 bases lay between the germline ends. The CDR3 loop reads CASSFEQARRYTF. For the CDR3, the DNA is TGTGCCAGCAGCTTTGAACAGGCTAGGCGCTACACCTTC.

J is TRBJ2-4 and V is TRBV14; a possible D gene is TRBD2 (5 bases). V shed 1 base and J shed 7 bases, with 14 bases lying between them. This CDR3 spans 15 amino acids. Germline V gives CDR1 SGHDN, CDR2 FVKESK. CDR3 nucleotide sequence: TGTGCCAGCAGCCAAGGTATCGGGCAGCGGAACATTCAGTACTTC. Its protein product is CASSQGIGQRNIQYF.

The V and J genes are TRBV4-2 and TRBJ2-1; TRBD1 matches 9 bases. With 1 base clipped from V and 7 bases from J, the junction kept 26 bases outside the gene matches. In germline, CDR1 is LGHNA, CDR2 YNFKEQ. There are 22 residues in the CDR3. CDR3 nucleotides: TGTGCCAGCAGCCAAGCAATTGACCGGGACAGGGTCTTTCAGACCCGTTGGAATGAGCAGTTCTTC. Amino acid sequence: CASSQAIDRDRVFQTRWNEQFF.

The rearrangement links TRBV5-1 to TRBJ2-3; D possibly corresponds to TRBD1 (5 bases). Deletions cut 4 bases from V and 2 bases from J, with 11 bases between. CDR1 is SGHRS, CDR2 YFSETQ, per germline. The CDR3 has 14 amino acids. The CDR3 region is CASSLPGNTDTQYF. Written as DNA, the CDR3 is TGCGCCAGCAGCCTGCCAGGGAACACAGATACGCAGTATTTT.

This clone was counted once. J is TRBJ2-3 and V is TRBV25-1, with 11 positions matching TRBD2. The CDR3 contains 16 residues. Germline loops: CDR1 MGHDK, CDR2 SYGVNS. The ends lost 4 bases at V and 4 bases at J; junction bases unmatched: 7. The CDR3 DNA is TGTGCCAGCAGTGCAACTAGCGGGGGACCGCCAGATACGCAGTATTTT. As protein: CASSATSGGPPDTQYF.

This chain links TRBV29-1 with TRBJ1-3; 7 nucleotides match TRBD1. V was clipped by 4 bases and J by 2 bases; unmatched bases: 2. The CDR3 spans 13 residues. The germline CDR1 and CDR2 sequences are SQVTM and ANQGSEA. The CDR3 DNA sequence: TGCAGCGTTGCAGGGGGAGCTGGAAACACCATATATTTT. This encodes CSVAGGAGNTIYF. The whole variable domain, filled in from reference TRBV29-1 and TRBJ1-3, reads SAVISQKPSRDICQRGTSLTIQCQVDSQVTMMFWYRQQPGQSLTLIATANQGSEATYESGFVIDKFPISRPNLTFSTLTVSNMSPEDSSIYLCSVAGGAGNTIYFGEGSWLTVV.

The chain employs TRBV4-1 and TRBJ1-2, with TRBD1 matching over 8 bases. The V segment lost 2 bases and the J segment 8 bases; nucleotides outside the gene matches: 10. The germline CDR1 and CDR2 sequences are MGHRA and YSYEKL. The CDR3 is 15 amino acids. In nucleotides, the CDR3 is TGCGCCAGCAGCCAACAGGGGGCACGGATAGGAGGCTACACCTTC. This gives the protein CASSQQGARIGGYTF.

The genes are TRBV7-9 and TRBJ2-2, with 8 bases fitting TRBD1. Germline V lookup: CDR1 SEHNR, CDR2 FQNEAQ (reference sequence). The V and J ends lost 5 bases and 2 bases, in that order; junction bases with no gene match: 10. The CDR3 contains 17 residues. The CDR3 loop is CASSLTTGGLNTGELFF. CDR3 in DNA: TGTGCCAGCAGCCTGACCACAGGGGGTTTAAACACCGGGGAGCTGTTTTTT.

This chain connects TRBV5-6 to TRBJ1-6, with 7 bases aligning to TRBD1. Germline V lookup: CDR1 SGHDT, CDR2 YYEEEE. The V gene end was trimmed by 1 base and the J gene end by 1 base; junction bases not matched to a gene: 5. The CDR3 covers 17 residues. CDR3 bases: TGTGCCAGCAGCTTGAATCACAGGGGATCCTATAATTCACCCCTCCACTTT. It yields the protein CASSLNHRGSYNSPLHF.

This rearrangement joins TRBV5-8 to TRBJ1-2; 7 positions agree with TRBD1. Per germline, CDR1 SGHTS and CDR2 YDEGEE. The length of the CDR3 is 16 residues. Trimming cost V 6 bases and J 1 base; bases outside gene matches: 12. The CDR3 loop is CASTASAGGDNYGYTF. The CDR3 DNA sequence: TGTGCCAGCACCGCGTCCGCAGGGGGAGATAACTATGGCTACACCTTC.

The chain couples TRBV7-8 to TRBJ1-3, with 9 bases lining up with TRBD1. This CDR3 region has 16 residues. V shed 4 bases and J 0 bases; nucleotides not matched to a gene: 4. The germline CDR1 and CDR2 sequences are SGHVS and FQNEAQ. CDR3 in amino acids: CASSYRGPHSGNTIYF. Here the CDR3 DNA reads TGTGCCAGCAGCTACAGGGGGCCCCACTCTGGAAACACCATATATTTT. Full variable domain (outside the CDR3, taken from reference TRBV7-8 and TRBJ1-3): GAGVSQSPRYKVAKRGQDVALRCDPISGHVSLFWYQQALGQGPEFLTYFQNEAQLDKSGLPSDRFFAERPEGSVSTLKIQRTQQEDSAVYLCASSYRGPHSGNTIYFGEGSWLTVV.

The chain has TRBV27 and TRBJ2-1; 10 bases fit TRBD2. Unmatched junction bases numbered 9, after V lost 7 bases and J lost 3 bases. This CDR3 contains 16 residues. The germline V gene has CDR1 MNHEY and CDR2 SMNVEV (reference sequence). The DNA of the CDR3 is TGTGCCAGCAACCACACCAGCGGGAGGGTCTACAATGAGCAGTTCTTC. Translated: CASNHTSGRVYNEQFF.

The J gene is TRBJ1-6, the V gene TRBV9, with D uncertain. V dropped 3 bases and J dropped 5 bases, with 18 bases sitting between them. The CDR3 is made up of 17 amino acids. Germline loops: CDR1 SGDLS, CDR2 YYNGEE. The chain's CDR3 is CASSGADKGGDNSPLHF. The CDR3 DNA is TGTGCCAGCAGCGGGGCCGACAAGGGAGGAGATAATTCACCCCTCCACTTT.

V is TRBV15 and J is TRBJ2-1; D remains ambiguous. Germline CDR1 is LNHNV and CDR2 is YYDKDF (reference sequence). The V and J ends lost 0 bases and 6 bases respectively, with 12 bases between them. The CDR3 runs 15 residues. CDR3 nucleotide sequence: TGTGCCACCAGCAGAGATCTTGGTGAAGCCAATGAGCAGTTCTTC. Translating gives CATSRDLGEANEQFF.

The chain recombines TRBV28 with TRBJ1-5, with D possibly TRBD1 on 5 matching bases. Germline assignment: CDR1 MDHEN and CDR2 SYDVKM. Trimming stripped 7 bases from V and 4 bases from J, with 23 bases between. CDR3 size: 17 residues. The CDR3 nucleotides read TGTGCCAGCATTTGGCGTAACAGGAATTTTAGGAATCAGCCCCAGCATTTT. Residues: CASIWRNRNFRNQPQHF. Using reference TRBV28 and TRBJ1-5 for the parts outside the CDR3, the full variable domain is DVKVTQSSRYLVKRTGEKVFLECVQDMDHENMFWYRQDPGLGLRLIYFSYDVKMKEKGDIPEGYSVSREKKERFSLILESASTNQTSMYLCASIWRNRNFRNQPQHFGDGTRLSIL.

The chain combines TRBV27 with TRBJ2-1; 8 bases line up with TRBD2. Losses at the gene ends were 7 bases for V and 7 bases for J; bases not matched to a gene: 6. Per the germline V gene, CDR1 is MNHEY and CDR2 is SMNVEV (reference sequence). The CDR3 is 13 residues long. CDR3 sequence reads: CASTPGLGNEQFF. Written as DNA, the CDR3 is TGTGCCAGCACTCCGGGACTAGGGAATGAGCAGTTCTTC.